Each of the 9 T cell receptor beta chains below was sequenced from the same sample in a study of blood T cell repertoires in COVID-19. Method: immunoSEQ multiplex PCR; TCRdb's copy keeps in-frame clones and lacks some. The sample carries some 200,000 clones, approximately 85% recorded once. The sample taken for sequencing was peripheral blood. All receptors come from an elderly woman with acute or convalescent COVID-19.

The CDR3 loop reads CASSQTQTQETQYF. In DNA, the CDR3 is TGCGCCAGCAGCCAGACACAGACACAAGAGACCCAGTACTTC. The V call is TRBV4-3, the J call TRBJ2-5, with unresolved D. V was cut by 3 bases and J by 2 bases, with 10 bases left in between. CDR3 length: 14 residues. Per the germline V gene, CDR1 is LGHNA and CDR2 is YSLEER.

This clone was recorded a few times. The V gene is TRBV6-5, the J gene TRBJ2-7; 7 bases line up with TRBD1. The trim removed 6 bases at V and 3 bases at J, leaving 5 bases unmatched. The CDR3 sequence is 13 residues long. Germline CDR1 MNHEY, CDR2 SVGAGI. The CDR3 spells CASRTTGNYEQYF. CDR3 in DNA: TGTGCCAGCAGGACGACAGGGAACTACGAGCAGTACTTC.

The V call is TRBV6-5, the J call TRBJ2-7, with 9 bases identical to TRBD1. Germline V gene lookup returns CDR1 MNHEY and CDR2 SVGAGI. The CDR3 totals 15 residues. Losses at the gene ends were 5 bases for V and 0 bases for J; bases not matched to a gene: 5. The CDR3 DNA follows: TGTGCCAGCAGTAAACAGGGGGCCCTCTCCTACGAGCAGTACTTC. This gives the protein CASSKQGALSYEQYF.

The rearrangement links TRBV9 to TRBJ1-2; D is undetermined. V was clipped by 3 bases and J by 5 bases, with 11 bases between them. CDR1 is SGDLS, CDR2 YYNGEE, per germline. CDR3 length: 13 residues. This chain's CDR3 is CASSALTGYGYTF. For the CDR3, the DNA is TGTGCCAGCAGCGCCCTGACGGGTTATGGCTACACCTTC.

This clone was detected only a few times. V is TRBV5-6 and J is TRBJ1-2, with 8 bases lining up with TRBD1. The trim removed 4 bases at V and 4 bases at J, leaving 9 bases unmatched. CDR1 is SGHDT, CDR2 YYEEEE, per germline. This CDR3 region has 15 residues. The CDR3 region has the DNA TGTGCCAGCAGCGTTACCCAGGGGGCAAGCTATGGCTACACCTTC. Its protein product is CASSVTQGASYGYTF.

V usage is TRBV5-5 and J usage is TRBJ1-4; D might be TRBD1 (5 bases). Germline V lookup: CDR1 SGHKS, CDR2 YYEKEE (reference sequence). The CDR3 is 15 residues long. The V and J ends lost 7 bases and 3 bases respectively, with 16 bases between them. The CDR3 coding sequence is TGTGCCAGCGGGGCGGGGTCGGCCTCTAATGAAAAACTGTTTTTT. This encodes CASGAGSASNEKLFF.

The chain recombines TRBV5-5 with TRBJ1-1; D may be TRBD1 (6 bases). The V end was cut by 1 base, the J end by 3 bases, with 10 bases between. Germline CDR1 and CDR2: SGHKS and YYEKEE (reference sequence). CDR3 size: 14 residues. CDR3 nucleotide sequence: TGTGCCAGCAGCTTGACAGGGCCTTACACTGAAGCTTTCTTT. It codes for CASSLTGPYTEAFF.

V and J are TRBV4-2 and TRBJ1-4; maybe TRBD1 (6 bases). The CDR3 is made up of 14 amino acids. The germline V gene has CDR1 LGHNA and CDR2 YNFKEQ. V was clipped by 6 bases and J by 4 bases, with 12 bases between them. The CDR3 loop reads CASRGAGDNEKLFF. Here the CDR3 DNA reads TGTGCCAGCAGGGGGGCAGGGGATAATGAAAAACTGTTTTTT.

This chain connects TRBV3-1 (or the pseudogene TRBV3-2) to TRBJ1-1; D is unresolved. Germline V CDR1 and CDR2: LGHDT, YNNKEL (reference sequence). This CDR3 contains 15 residues. Trimming removed 1 base from V and 0 bases from J, with 9 bases in between. The CDR3 sequence: CASSQVPSMNTEAFF. The DNA for the CDR3 is TGTGCCAGCAGCCAAGTGCCGAGCATGAACACTGAAGCTTTCTTT.